This T cell receptor beta chain is from a study of T cell repertoires in cytomegalovirus infection. The table lists this clonotype with a few counts. Using its own MiXCR run on the reads, TCRdb lists one record per CDR3 protein. Among 150,000 to 200,000 distinct CDR3 sequences listed, about 28% were seen once. Sequenced input: PBMCs. The clonotype was recovered from a human donor in good health (CMV status not recorded). Some clones in this sample may be carry-over from other donors' samples.

CDR3 nucleotide sequence: TGTGCCAGTAGTCTCTTCGGGGGTCTCCCCCAGCATTTT. Its translation: CASSLFGGLPQHF. The chain recombines TRBV19 with TRBJ1-5; D possibly corresponds to TRBD1 (5 bases). Germline V gene sequence: CDR1 LNHDA, CDR2 SQIVND (reference sequence). V lost 5 bases, J lost 10 bases, and 15 bases lay in between. The CDR3 totals 13 residues.